One and the same sample provided the 2 T cell receptor beta chains below, sequenced in a study of read filtering for tumor transcriptome and immune sequencing. From roughly 390 ng of RNA, a library with molecular barcoded alpha/delta and beta/gamma adaptors was made. TCRdb reprocessed the reads via MiXCR and lists one record per CDR3 protein. Of about 62,000 distinct CDR3 sequences detected, roughly a fifth appear once; the ten largest clones hold approximately 10%. The specimen sequenced was a population of CD138-negative cells sorted from bone marrow. The receptors were gathered from a donor at least 40 years old with multiple myeloma.

This clonotype occurred many times. The chain carries TRBV5-4 and TRBJ2-2, with D perhaps matching TRBD1 or TRBD2 (5 bases each). This CDR3 has 15 amino acids. Per the germline V gene, CDR1 is SGHNT and CDR2 is YYREEE (reference sequence). The ends were cut back, 3 bases at V and 2 bases at J, with 11 bases in the middle. The CDR3 DNA is TGTGCCAGCAGCTGGGGGTTGGGCAACACCGGGGAGCTGTTTTTT. It is translated as CASSWGLGNTGELFF.

About this clonotype itself: One junction end disagrees with the germline gene, perhaps due to a read error. The chain is built from TRBV20-1 and TRBJ2-2; 7 nucleotides agree with TRBD2. This CDR3 region has 15 residues. Germline V gene data show CDR1 as DFQATT and CDR2 as SNEGSKA (reference sequence). The CDR3 bases are TGCAGTGCTAGATACGGTGGCGGGAGCACCGGGGAGCTGCTTTTT. Encoded protein: CSARYGGGSTGELLF.